The 18 T cell receptor beta chains presented below share a single source sample, sequenced in a study of Graves' ophthalmopathy and Graves' hyperthyroidism. RNA transcripts provided the template for amplifying TCR beta CDR3 regions. An opening RT-PCR round employed HTBI primers and preceded a second-round multiplex PCR. TCRdb analysed the multiplex PCR reads with MiXCR anew, one entry per CDR3 protein. Seen here are 150,000 to 200,000 distinct CDR3 sequences, 39% observed once, and the top ten hold 8% to 9.5%. What was sequenced was peripheral blood. These receptors were collected from a man between 25 and 39 years old with Graves' ophthalmopathy.

This clonotype has ten or more counts. The chain has TRBV11-2 and TRBJ2-7; 8 nucleotides match TRBD2. The length of the CDR3 is 16 residues. Germline CDR1 is SGHAT and CDR2 is FQNNGV. Losses at the gene ends were 5 bases for V and 4 bases for J; bases not matched to a gene: 13. The CDR3 loop reads CASSPGGSGILYEQYF. The CDR3 DNA follows: TGTGCCAGCAGCCCAGGCGGTAGCGGGATTCTTTACGAGCAGTACTTC.

This clonotype was counted ten times or more. A junction end diverges from the germline sequence, so it may reflect a read error. The gene calls are TRBV7-2 and TRBJ2-5; TRBD1 matches at 10 bases. From germline, CDR1 is SGHTA and CDR2 FQGNSA. The CDR3 spans 15 residues. The CDR3 DNA reads TGTGCCGGCAGCCCGTTGACAGGGGGCGCGGAGACCCAGTACTTC. Residues: CAGSPLTGGAETQYF.

This clonotype was counted ten times or more. This chain connects TRBV7-3 to TRBJ1-1, with D unresolved. CDR3 length: 17 residues. Trimming took 2 bases from V and 1 from J, leaving 17 bases between them. Germline V CDR1 and CDR2: SGHTA, FQGTGA. The CDR3 nucleotides read TGTGCCAGCAGCTTAGGGTCGGCATGGCGGTCGAACACTGAAGCTTTCTTT. Translated: CASSLGSAWRSNTEAFF.

This clonotype was recorded at least ten times. A junction boundary mismatches the germline segment, possibly from a read error. The gene calls are TRBV27 and TRBJ2-7, with D maybe TRBD1 (5 bases). Looked up from germline, CDR1 is MNHEY and CDR2 is SMNVEV (reference sequence). The CDR3 runs 15 residues. The CDR3 reads CASSFRNTGTYERYF. CDR3 in DNA: TGTGCCAGCAGTTTTCGCAACACAGGAACCTACGAGCGGTACTTC.

This clonotype was detected ten times or more. The V gene is TRBV12-5, the J gene TRBJ1-1; D gene uncertain. Germline V lookup: CDR1 LGHNT, CDR2 FRNRAP. V was cut by 5 bases and J by 3 bases, with 10 bases left in between. The CDR3 is made up of 13 amino acids. The CDR3 DNA reads as TGTGCTAGTGGTCGGAGAAGTGACACTGAAGCTTTCTTT. It translates to CASGRRSDTEAFF.

V and J are TRBV27 and TRBJ2-5; D assignment may be TRBD1 or TRBD2 (6 bases each). In germline, CDR1 is MNHEY, CDR2 SMNVEV (reference sequence). The CDR3 is 17 residues long. V shed 1 base and J shed 2 bases, with 17 bases lying between them. DNA for the CDR3: TGTGCCAGCAGTTTATGGGGGGCCCTCTCCCAACAAGAGACCCAGTACTTC. Protein: CASSLWGALSQQETQYF.

The chain joins TRBV7-2 to TRBJ2-5; no definite D call. This CDR3 has 13 residues. V lost 2 bases and J 5 bases, leaving 9 bases between the germline ends. Germline V gene lookup returns CDR1 SGHTA and CDR2 FQGNSA. CDR3 DNA: TGTGCCAGCAGCTTAAGTCGAGAGGAGACCCAGTACTTC. This encodes CASSLSREETQYF.

The chain is built from TRBV12-5 and TRBJ1-1; TRBD1 aligns across 7 bases. V shed 1 base, J shed 1 base, and the junction held 6 bases outside the gene matches. Germline V lookup: CDR1 LGHNT, CDR2 FRNRAP. The CDR3 has 16 amino acids. The CDR3 reads CASGLARNRGNTEAFF. CDR3 DNA sequence: TGTGCTAGTGGTTTGGCGCGGAACAGGGGGAACACTGAAGCTTTCTTT.

This clonotype was observed at least ten times. This chain uses TRBV27 with TRBJ2-7; D remains unclear. This CDR3 is 10 amino acids long. Germline CDR1 and CDR2: MNHEY and SMNVEV (reference sequence). Trimming shortened V by 8 bases and J by 2 bases, and 4 bases separated the two germline ends. CDR3 residues: CASGTYEQYF. The CDR3 bases are TGTGCCAGCGGAACCTACGAGCAGTACTTC.

The chain couples TRBV10-3 to TRBJ2-7; D gene unclear. CDR3 length: 11 amino acids. V was shortened by 7 bases and J by 6 bases, with 10 bases between the two germline ends. CDR1 is ENHRY, CDR2 SYGVKD, per germline. Here the CDR3 reads CAITSSGEQYF. The CDR3 bases are TGTGCCATCACCTCTAGTGGCGAGCAGTACTTC.

The chain joins TRBV29-1 to TRBJ2-7, with 7 positions matching TRBD1. Trimming took 6 bases from V and 4 from J; bases not matched to a gene: 6. CDR3 length: 12 residues. The V gene's germline CDR1 is SQVTM and CDR2 ANQGSEA. Here the CDR3 DNA reads TGCAGCGTGGGGGACAGTAATTACGAGCAGTACTTC. Amino acids: CSVGDSNYEQYF.

This clonotype was counted a single time. A read error is likely, as this CDR3 ends without the conserved phenylalanine or tryptophan. CDR3 loop: CATSGGTGHSNQPQHS. CDR3 in DNA: TGTGCCACCAGTGGCGGGACAGGGCATAGCAATCAGCCCCAGCATTCT. This chain connects TRBV24-1 to TRBJ1-5; 9 bases fit TRBD1. This CDR3 is built from 16 residues. Germline lookup yields CDR1 KGHDR and CDR2 SFDVKD. The V gene end was trimmed by 5 bases and the J gene end by 0 bases; junction bases not matched to a gene: 4.

Ten or more counts support this clonotype. The chain is built from TRBV28 and TRBJ2-7; tentatively, D is TRBD1 or TRBD2 (5 bases each). V was cut by 5 bases and J by 0 bases, with 14 bases left in between. This CDR3 is 15 amino acids long. The germline CDR1 and CDR2 sequences are MDHEN and SYDVKM. CDR3 nucleotide sequence: TGTGCCAGCAGTCCTTCGATCGGGGCCTCCTACGAGCAGTACTTC. As protein: CASSPSIGASYEQYF.

The V call is TRBV11-2, the J call TRBJ2-7; D call uncertain. Germline V gene sequence: CDR1 SGHAT, CDR2 FQNNGV. Trimming stripped 0 bases from V and 4 bases from J, with 7 bases between. The CDR3 spans 13 residues. CDR3 loop: CASSLEQWYEQYF. For the CDR3, the DNA is TGTGCCAGCAGCTTAGAGCAGTGGTACGAGCAGTACTTC. Combining the CDR3 with reference TRBV11-2 and TRBJ2-7 gives the whole variable domain EAGVAQSPRYKIIEKRQSVAFWCNPISGHATLYWYQQILGQGPKLLIQFQNNGVVDDSQLPKDRFSAERLKGVDSTLKIQPAKLEDSAVYLCASSLEQWYEQYFGPGTRLTVT.

CDR3 region: CSVEDGHNTEAFF. In DNA form, the CDR3 reads TGCAGCGTTGAAGATGGGCATAACACTGAAGCTTTCTTT. The rearrangement links TRBV29-1 to TRBJ1-1; D is unclear. CDR1 is SQVTM, CDR2 ANQGSEA, per germline. With 0 bases removed from V and 2 bases from J, the gap between germline ends came to 7 bases. There are 13 residues in the CDR3.

This clonotype was found many times. The CDR3 DNA reads TGCAGCGTCGGGACCGGGACAGGGGGCTATGGCTACACCTTC. Translation: CSVGTGTGGYGYTF. The V call is TRBV29-1, the J call TRBJ1-2; 11 bases are shared with TRBD1. Losses at the gene ends were 6 bases for V and 4 bases for J; bases not matched to a gene: 7. The CDR3 runs to 14 residues. Germline-derived CDR1 and CDR2 are SQVTM and ANQGSEA.

CDR3 loop: CASSSIRAEANYGYTF. CDR3 DNA: TGTGCCAGCAGCTCAATTCGGGCAGAAGCTAACTATGGCTACACCTTC. The chain links TRBV12-3 or TRBV12-4 to TRBJ1-2; D uncertain. The length of the CDR3 is 16 residues. Trimming took 6 bases from V and 0 from J, leaving 17 bases between them.

This clonotype showed up many times. The CDR3 spells CASRSYGYTF. CDR3 nucleotides: TGTGCCAGCAGGTCATATGGCTACACCTTC. This chain connects TRBV2 to TRBJ1-2; no definite D call. Germline assignment: CDR1 SNHLY and CDR2 FYNNEI. The CDR3 covers 10 residues. V dropped 6 bases and J dropped 5 bases, with 4 bases sitting between them.